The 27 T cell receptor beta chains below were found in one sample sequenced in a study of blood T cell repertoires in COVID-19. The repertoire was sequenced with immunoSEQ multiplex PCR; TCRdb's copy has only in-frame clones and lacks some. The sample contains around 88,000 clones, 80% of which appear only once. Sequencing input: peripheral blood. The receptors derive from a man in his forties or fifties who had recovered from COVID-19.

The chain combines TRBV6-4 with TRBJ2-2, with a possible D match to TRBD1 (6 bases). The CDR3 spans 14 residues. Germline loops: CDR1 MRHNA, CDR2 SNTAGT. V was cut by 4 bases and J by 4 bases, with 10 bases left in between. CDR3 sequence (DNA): TGTGCCAGCAGTGTCACAGGGTCCACCGGGGAGCTGTTTTTT. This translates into CASSVTGSTGELFF.

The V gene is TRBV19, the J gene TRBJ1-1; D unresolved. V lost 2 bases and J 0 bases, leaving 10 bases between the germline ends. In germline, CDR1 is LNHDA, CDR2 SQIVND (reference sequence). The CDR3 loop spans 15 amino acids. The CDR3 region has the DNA TGTGCCAGTAGTATAATCGGGAGGTTGAACACTGAAGCTTTCTTT. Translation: CASSIIGRLNTEAFF.

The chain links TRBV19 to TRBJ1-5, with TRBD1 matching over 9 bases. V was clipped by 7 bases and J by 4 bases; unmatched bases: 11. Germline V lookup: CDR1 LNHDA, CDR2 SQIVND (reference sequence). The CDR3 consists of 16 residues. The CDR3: CASNNRGRGVNQPQHF. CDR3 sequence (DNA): TGTGCCAGTAACAACAGGGGGCGAGGAGTGAATCAGCCCCAGCATTTT.

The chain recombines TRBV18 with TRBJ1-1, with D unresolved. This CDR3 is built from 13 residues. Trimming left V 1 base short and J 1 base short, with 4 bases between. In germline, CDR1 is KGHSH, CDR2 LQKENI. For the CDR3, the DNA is TGTGCCAGCTCACCACAGCAGAACACTGAAGCTTTCTTT. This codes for CASSPQQNTEAFF.

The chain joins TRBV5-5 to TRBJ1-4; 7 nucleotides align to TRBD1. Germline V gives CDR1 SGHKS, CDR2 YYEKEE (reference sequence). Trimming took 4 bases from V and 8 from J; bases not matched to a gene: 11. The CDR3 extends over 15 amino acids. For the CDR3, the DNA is TGTGCCAGCAGCACCCAGACAGGGTATAACGAAAAACTGTTTTTT. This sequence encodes CASSTQTGYNEKLFF.

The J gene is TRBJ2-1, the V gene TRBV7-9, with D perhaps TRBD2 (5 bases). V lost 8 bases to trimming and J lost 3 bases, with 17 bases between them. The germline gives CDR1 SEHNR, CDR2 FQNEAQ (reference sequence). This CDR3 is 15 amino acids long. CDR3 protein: CASPRAGQLYNEQFF. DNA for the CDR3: TGTGCCAGCCCCCGGGCGGGCCAACTCTACAATGAGCAGTTCTTC.

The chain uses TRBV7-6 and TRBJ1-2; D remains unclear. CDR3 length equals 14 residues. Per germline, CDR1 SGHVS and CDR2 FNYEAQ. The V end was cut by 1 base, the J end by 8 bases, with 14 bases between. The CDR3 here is CASSLEPGGRGYTF. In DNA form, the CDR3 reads TGTGCCAGCAGCTTAGAGCCAGGAGGACGAGGCTACACCTTC.

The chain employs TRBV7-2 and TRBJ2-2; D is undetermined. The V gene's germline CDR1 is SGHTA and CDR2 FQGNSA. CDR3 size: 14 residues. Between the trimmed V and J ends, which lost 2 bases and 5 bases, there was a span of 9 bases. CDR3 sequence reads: CASSLHPRTGELFF. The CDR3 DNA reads TGTGCCAGCAGCTTACATCCTAGGACCGGGGAGCTGTTTTTT.

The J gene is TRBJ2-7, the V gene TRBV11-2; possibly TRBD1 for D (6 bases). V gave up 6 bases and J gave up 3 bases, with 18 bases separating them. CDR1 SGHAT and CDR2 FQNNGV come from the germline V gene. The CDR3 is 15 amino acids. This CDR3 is CASSSSSGHFYEQYF. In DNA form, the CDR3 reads TGTGCCAGCAGTTCAAGCTCGGGACACTTCTACGAGCAGTACTTC. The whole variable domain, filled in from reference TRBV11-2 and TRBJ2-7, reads EAGVAQSPRYKIIEKRQSVAFWCNPISGHATLYWYQQILGQGPKLLIQFQNNGVVDDSQLPKDRFSAERLKGVDSTLKIQPAKLEDSAVYLCASSSSSGHFYEQYFGPGTRLTVT.

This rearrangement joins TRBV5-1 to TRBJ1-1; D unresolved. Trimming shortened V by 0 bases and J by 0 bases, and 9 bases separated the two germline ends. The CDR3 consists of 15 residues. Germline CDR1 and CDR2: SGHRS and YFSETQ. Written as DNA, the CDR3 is TGCGCCAGCAGCTTGGTGTCGGGGTTGAACACTGAAGCTTTCTTT. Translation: CASSLVSGLNTEAFF.

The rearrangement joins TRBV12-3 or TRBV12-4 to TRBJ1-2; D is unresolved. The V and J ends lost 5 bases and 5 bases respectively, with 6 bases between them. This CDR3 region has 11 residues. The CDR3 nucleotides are TGTGCCAGCAGTGCACTTTATGGCTACACCTTC. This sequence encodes CASSALYGYTF.

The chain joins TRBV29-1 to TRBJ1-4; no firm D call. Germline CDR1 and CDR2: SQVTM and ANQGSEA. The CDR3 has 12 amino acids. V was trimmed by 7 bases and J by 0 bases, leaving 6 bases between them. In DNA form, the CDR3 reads TGCAGCGCCATTGCAACTAATGAAAAACTGTTTTTT. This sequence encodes CSAIATNEKLFF. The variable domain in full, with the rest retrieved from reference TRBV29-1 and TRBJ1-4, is SAVISQKPSRDICQRGTSLTIQCQVDSQVTMMFWYRQQPGQSLTLIATANQGSEATYESGFVIDKFPISRPNLTFSTLTVSNMSPEDSSIYLCSAIATNEKLFFGSGTQLSVL.

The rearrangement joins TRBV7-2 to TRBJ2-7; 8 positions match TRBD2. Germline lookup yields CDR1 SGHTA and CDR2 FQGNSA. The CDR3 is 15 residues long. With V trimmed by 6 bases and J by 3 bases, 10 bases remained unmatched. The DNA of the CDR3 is TGTGCCAGCAGGCCGAGCGGGAGAGAACTCTACGAGCAGTACTTC. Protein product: CASRPSGRELYEQYF.

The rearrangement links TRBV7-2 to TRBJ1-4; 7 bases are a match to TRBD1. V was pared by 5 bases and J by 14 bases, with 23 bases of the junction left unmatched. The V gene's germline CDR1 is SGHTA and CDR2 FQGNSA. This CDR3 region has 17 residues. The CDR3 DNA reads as TGTGCCAGCAGCCCTGTCGTCCGGCGGGGAGACAGGGCCATTCTGTTTTTT. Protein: CASSPVVRRGDRAILFF. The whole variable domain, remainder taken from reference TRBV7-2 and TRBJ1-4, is GAGVSQSPSNKVTEKGKDVELRCDPISGHTALYWYRQSLGQGLEFLIYFQGNSAPDKSGLPSDRFSAERTGGSVSTLTIQRTQQEDSAVYLCASSPVVRRGDRAILFFGSGTQLSVL.

CDR3 loop: CASSVATSGLGKQFF. Here the CDR3 DNA reads TGTGCCAGCAGCGTAGCTACTAGCGGGTTGGGGAAGCAGTTCTTC. The chain links TRBV9 to TRBJ2-1; TRBD2 aligns across 9 bases. The CDR3 totals 15 residues. The V segment lost 0 bases and the J segment 11 bases; nucleotides outside the gene matches: 9. Germline V gene lookup returns CDR1 SGDLS and CDR2 YYNGEE.

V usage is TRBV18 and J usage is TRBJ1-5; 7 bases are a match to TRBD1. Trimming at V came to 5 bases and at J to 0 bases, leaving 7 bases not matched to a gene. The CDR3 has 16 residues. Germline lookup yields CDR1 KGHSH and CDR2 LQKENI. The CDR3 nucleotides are TGTGCCAGCTCAGAGGGGACAGCCTATAGCAATCAGCCCCAGCATTTT. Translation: CASSEGTAYSNQPQHF.

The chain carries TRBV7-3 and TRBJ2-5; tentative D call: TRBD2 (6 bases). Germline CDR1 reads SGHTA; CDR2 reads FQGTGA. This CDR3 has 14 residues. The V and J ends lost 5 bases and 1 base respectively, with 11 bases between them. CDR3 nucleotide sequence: TGTGCCAGCAGCCGCCACGGGGGCCAAGAGACCCAGTACTTC. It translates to CASSRHGGQETQYF.

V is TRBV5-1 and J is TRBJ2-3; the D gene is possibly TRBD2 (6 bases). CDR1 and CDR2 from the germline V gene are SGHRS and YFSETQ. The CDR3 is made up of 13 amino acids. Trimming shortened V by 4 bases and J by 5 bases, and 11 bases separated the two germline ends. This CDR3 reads CASSAEEGDTQYF. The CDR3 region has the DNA TGCGCCAGCAGCGCGGAGGAGGGAGATACGCAGTATTTT.

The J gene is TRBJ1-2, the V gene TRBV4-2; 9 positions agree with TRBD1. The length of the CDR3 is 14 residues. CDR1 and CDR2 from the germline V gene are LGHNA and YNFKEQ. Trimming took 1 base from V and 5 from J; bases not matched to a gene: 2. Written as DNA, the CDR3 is TGTGCCAGCAGCCAAGGGACAGGGGTTTATGGCTACACCTTC. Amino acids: CASSQGTGVYGYTF.

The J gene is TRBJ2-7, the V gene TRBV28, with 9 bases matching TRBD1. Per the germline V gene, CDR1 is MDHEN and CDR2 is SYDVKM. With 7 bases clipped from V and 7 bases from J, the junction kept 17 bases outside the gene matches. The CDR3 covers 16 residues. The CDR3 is CASTTYTGTGSREQYF. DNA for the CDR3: TGTGCCAGCACCACCTACACCGGGACAGGGTCGAGGGAGCAGTACTTC. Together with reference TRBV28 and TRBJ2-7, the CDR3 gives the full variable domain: DVKVTQSSRYLVKRTGEKVFLECVQDMDHENMFWYRQDPGLGLRLIYFSYDVKMKEKGDIPEGYSVSREKKERFSLILESASTNQTSMYLCASTTYTGTGSREQYFGPGTRLTVT.

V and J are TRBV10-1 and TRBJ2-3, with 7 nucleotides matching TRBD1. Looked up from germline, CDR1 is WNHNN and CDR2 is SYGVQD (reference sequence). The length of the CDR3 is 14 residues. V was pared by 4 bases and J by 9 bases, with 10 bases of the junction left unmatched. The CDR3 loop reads CASSGQKPTGTQYF. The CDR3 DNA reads TGCGCCAGCAGTGGTCAGAAGCCGACAGGGACGCAGTATTTT.

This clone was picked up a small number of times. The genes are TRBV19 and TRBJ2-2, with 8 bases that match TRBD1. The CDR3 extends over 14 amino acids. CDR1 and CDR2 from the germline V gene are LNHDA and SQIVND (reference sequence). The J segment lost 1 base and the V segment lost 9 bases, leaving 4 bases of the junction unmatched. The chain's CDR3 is CARGTGENTGELFF. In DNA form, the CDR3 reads TGTGCCAGAGGGACAGGAGAGAACACCGGGGAGCTGTTTTTT.

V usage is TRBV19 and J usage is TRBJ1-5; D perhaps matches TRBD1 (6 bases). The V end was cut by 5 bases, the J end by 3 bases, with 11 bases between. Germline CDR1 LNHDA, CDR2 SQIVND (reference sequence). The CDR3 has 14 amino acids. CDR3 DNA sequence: TGTGCCAGTAGTGCCAGGGGTCCCAATCAGCCCCAGCATTTT. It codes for CASSARGPNQPQHF. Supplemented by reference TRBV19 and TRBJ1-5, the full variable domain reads DGGITQSPKYLFRKEGQNVTLSCEQNLNHDAMYWYRQDPGQGLRLIYYSQIVNDFQKGDIAEGYSVSREKKESFPLTVTSAQKNPTAFYLCASSARGPNQPQHFGDGTRLSIL.

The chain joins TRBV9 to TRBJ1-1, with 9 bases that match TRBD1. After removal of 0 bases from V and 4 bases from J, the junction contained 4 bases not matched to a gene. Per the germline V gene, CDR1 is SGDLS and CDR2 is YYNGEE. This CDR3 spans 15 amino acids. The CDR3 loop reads CASSVEATGGTEAFF. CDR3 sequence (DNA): TGTGCCAGCAGCGTAGAAGCGACAGGGGGCACTGAAGCTTTCTTT.

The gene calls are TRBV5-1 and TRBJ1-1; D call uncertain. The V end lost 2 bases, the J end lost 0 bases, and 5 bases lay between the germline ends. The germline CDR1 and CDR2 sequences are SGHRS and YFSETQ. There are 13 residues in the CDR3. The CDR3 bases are TGCGCCAGCAGCTTAACAATGAACACTGAAGCTTTCTTT. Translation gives CASSLTMNTEAFF.

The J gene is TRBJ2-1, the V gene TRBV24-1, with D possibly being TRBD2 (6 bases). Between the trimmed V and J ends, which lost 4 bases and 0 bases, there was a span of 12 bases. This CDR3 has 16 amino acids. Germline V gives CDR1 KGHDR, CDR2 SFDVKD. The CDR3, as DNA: TGTGCCACCAGTGAGGCGGGATTCAGCTCCTACAATGAGCAGTTCTTC. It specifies CATSEAGFSSYNEQFF.

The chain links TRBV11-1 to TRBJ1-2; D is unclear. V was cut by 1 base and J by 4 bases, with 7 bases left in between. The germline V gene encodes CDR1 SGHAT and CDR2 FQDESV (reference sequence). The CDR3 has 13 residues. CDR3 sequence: CASSLGESYGYTF. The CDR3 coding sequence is TGTGCCAGCAGCTTAGGTGAGAGCTATGGCTACACCTTC.